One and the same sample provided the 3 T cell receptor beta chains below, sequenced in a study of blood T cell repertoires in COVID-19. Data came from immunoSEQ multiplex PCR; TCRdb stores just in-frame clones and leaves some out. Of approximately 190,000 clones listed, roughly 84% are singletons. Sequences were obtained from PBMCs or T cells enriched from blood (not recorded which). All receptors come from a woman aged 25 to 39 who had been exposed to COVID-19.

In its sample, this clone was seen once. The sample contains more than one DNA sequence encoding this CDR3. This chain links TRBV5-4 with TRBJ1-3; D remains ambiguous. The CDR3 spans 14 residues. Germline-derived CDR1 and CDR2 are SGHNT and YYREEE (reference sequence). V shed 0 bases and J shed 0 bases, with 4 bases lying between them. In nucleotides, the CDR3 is TGTGCCAGCAGCTTGGGGAGCTCTGGAAACACCATATATTTT. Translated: CASSLGSSGNTIYF.

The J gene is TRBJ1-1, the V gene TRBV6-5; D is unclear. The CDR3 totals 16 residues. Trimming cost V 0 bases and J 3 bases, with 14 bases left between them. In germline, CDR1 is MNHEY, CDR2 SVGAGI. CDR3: CASSYSRRQADTEAFF. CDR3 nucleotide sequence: TGTGCCAGCAGTTACTCCAGGCGCCAGGCTGACACTGAAGCTTTCTTT.

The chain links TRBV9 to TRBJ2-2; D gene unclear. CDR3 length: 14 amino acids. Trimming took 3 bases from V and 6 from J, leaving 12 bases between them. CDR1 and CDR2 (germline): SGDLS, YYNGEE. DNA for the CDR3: TGTGCCAGCAGCGCCGCCCTAGGTTCCGGGGAGCTGTTTTTT. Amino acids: CASSAALGSGELFF.